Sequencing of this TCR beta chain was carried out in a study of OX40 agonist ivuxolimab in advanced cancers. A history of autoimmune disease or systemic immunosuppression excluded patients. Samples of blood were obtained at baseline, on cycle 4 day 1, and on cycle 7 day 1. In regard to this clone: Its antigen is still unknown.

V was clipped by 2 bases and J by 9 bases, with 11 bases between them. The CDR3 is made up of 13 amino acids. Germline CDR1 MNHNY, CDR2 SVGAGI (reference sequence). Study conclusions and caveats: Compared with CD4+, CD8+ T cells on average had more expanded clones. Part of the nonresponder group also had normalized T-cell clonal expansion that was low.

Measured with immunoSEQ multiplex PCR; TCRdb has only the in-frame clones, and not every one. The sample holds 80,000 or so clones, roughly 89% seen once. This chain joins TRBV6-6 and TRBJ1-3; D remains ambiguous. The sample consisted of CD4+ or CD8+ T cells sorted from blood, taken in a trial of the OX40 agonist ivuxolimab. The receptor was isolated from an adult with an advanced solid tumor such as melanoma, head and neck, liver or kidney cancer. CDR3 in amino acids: CASSYVRGSTIYF. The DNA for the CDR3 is TGTGCCAGCAGTTACGTGAGAGGGAGCACCATATATTTT.